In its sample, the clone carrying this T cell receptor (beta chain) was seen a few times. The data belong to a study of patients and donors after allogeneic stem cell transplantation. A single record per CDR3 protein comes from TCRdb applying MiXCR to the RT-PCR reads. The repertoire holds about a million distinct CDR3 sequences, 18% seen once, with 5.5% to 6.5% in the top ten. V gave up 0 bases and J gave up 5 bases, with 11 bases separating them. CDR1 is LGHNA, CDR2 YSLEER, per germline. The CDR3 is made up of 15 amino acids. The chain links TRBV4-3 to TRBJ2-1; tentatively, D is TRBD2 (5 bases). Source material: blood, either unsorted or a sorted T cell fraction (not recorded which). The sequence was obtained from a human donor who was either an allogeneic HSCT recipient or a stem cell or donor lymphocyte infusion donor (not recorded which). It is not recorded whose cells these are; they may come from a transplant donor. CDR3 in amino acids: CASSQEMAGDNEQFF. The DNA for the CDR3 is TGCGCCAGCAGCCAAGAAATGGCCGGGGACAATGAGCAGTTCTTC.